The 25 T cell receptor beta chains below were found in one sample sequenced in a study of tissue T cells after allogeneic stem cell transplantation. Sequenced by immunoSEQ multiplex PCR; TCRdb stores in-frame clones only, minus some. The table records about 48,000 clones, 73% of them present only once. The sample comprised sorted cells pooled from one or two spleens. Receptors originate from a pool of C57BL/6 mice in good health.

There are a few counts of this clone. Mouse names are used for the genes. The CDR3 sequence: CASSLDRGFSGNTLYF. The DNA read from the CDR3 is TGTGCCAGCAGTCTGGACAGGGGGTTTTCTGGAAATACGCTCTAT. This rearrangement joins TRBV26 to TRBJ1-3, with 9 bases aligning to TRBD1. Coverage ceases 1 residue before the CDR3 finishes, and the germline J gene fills in the end. Germline V gene sequence: CDR1 KGHPV, CDR2 FQNQEV (reference sequence). Trimming took 2 bases from V and 0 from J; bases not matched to a gene: 2. This CDR3 is built from 16 residues.

Notes on this clone: The gene names here belong to mouse. CDR3 DNA, as far as it was read: TGTGCCAGCAGCCAACAGGACAGTCAAAACACCTTGTAC. It yields the protein CASSQQDSQNTLY. The entire CDR3 protein reads CASSQQDSQNTLYF. J is TRBJ2-4 and V is TRBV2, with D unclear. The CDR3 end is not reached by the read, which stops 1 residue before it; the germline J gene fills it in. This CDR3 comprises 14 residues. The V and J ends lost 2 bases and 0 bases respectively, with 6 bases between them. The V gene's germline CDR1 is LGHNA and CDR2 YSYQKL.

This clone was recorded only once. Mouse gene names and germline throughout. The missing CDR3 end, 1 residue past where the read stops, is filled in from the germline J gene. The rearrangement links TRBV30 to TRBJ1-4; 8 bases line up with TRBD1. V was clipped by 0 bases and J by 0 bases; unmatched bases: 0. The germline V gene has CDR1 SQVVS and CDR2 ANEGSEA. The CDR3 runs to 15 residues. The CDR3 here is CSSREGQVSNERLFF. CDR3 bases read: TGTAGTTCTAGAGAGGGACAGGTTTCCAACGAAAGATTATTT. The full variable domain, its missing parts supplied by reference TRBV30 and TRBJ1-4, is SVLLYQKPNRDICQSGTSLKIQCVADSQVVSMFWYQQFQEQSLMLMATANEGSEATYESGFTKDKFPISRPNLTFSTLTVNNARPGDSSIYFCSSREGQVSNERLFFGHGTKLSVL.

As to this clone: The genes and germline here are from mouse. The sequenced fragment ends 1 residue before the CDR3 boundary, so the rest is inferred from the germline J gene. This chain joins TRBV20 and TRBJ2-4, with a weak D call TRBD1 (7 bases). The CDR3 length is 14 residues. Trimming removed 2 bases at V and 0 bases at J, with 9 bases between. Germline V gene lookup returns CDR1 GFQATS and CDR2 STVNSAI. The covered CDR3 bases are TGTGGTGCTAGGCAGGGGGGTAGTCAAAACACCTTGTAC. The encoded protein is CGARQGGSQNTLY. The whole CDR3 reads CGARQGGSQNTLYF.

Notes on this clone: Genes and germline come from the mouse. The sequence runs out 1 residue before the end of the CDR3; the remainder is reconstructed from the germline J gene. The rearrangement joins TRBV31 to TRBJ2-7; a possible D gene is TRBD2 (6 bases). This CDR3 is built from 13 residues. V lost 0 bases to trimming and J lost 3 bases, with 9 bases between them. The V gene's germline CDR1 is GKSSPN and CDR2 SITVG. The CDR3 is CAWSLGGGYEQYF. The sequenced CDR3 bases are TGTGCCTGGAGTCTGGGGGGAGGCTATGAACAGTAC.

Remarks on this clone: Any gene name here is a mouse gene name. The CDR3 goes on 1 residue after the read ends, and that part is filled in from the germline J gene. The chain employs TRBV26 and TRBJ1-4; D is unresolved. CDR3 size: 11 residues. CDR1 is KGHPV, CDR2 FQNQEV, per germline (reference sequence). The V gene lost 4 bases and the J gene lost 8 bases, with 5 bases spanning the gap. CDR3 DNA (partial): TGTGCCAGCAGTCACGGGGAAAGATTATTT. It encodes CASSHGERLF. The whole CDR3 protein reads CASSHGERLFF. Full variable domain (missing parts from reference TRBV26 and TRBJ1-4): NSKVIQTPRYLVKGQGQKAKMRCIPEKGHPVVFWYQQNKNNEFKFLINFQNQEVLQQIDMTEKRFSAECPSNSPCSLEIQSSEAGDSALYLCASSHGERLFFGHGTKLSVL.

Comment on this clone: The germline and genes are mouse ones. With the read ending 1 residue before the CDR3 end, the germline J gene is used to fill in that end. The genes are TRBV16 and TRBJ2-1; tentatively, D is TRBD1 (6 bases). V dropped 1 base and J dropped 1 base, with 8 bases sitting between them. This CDR3 contains 15 residues. Germline V gives CDR1 SGHSA, CDR2 FRNQAP. The covered CDR3 bases are TGTGCAAGCAGCTTAGCAGGGGCAAACTATGCTGAGCAGTTC. It is translated as CASSLAGANYAEQF. The whole CDR3 protein is CASSLAGANYAEQFF.

For this clone: Mouse gene names apply. CDR3 residues: CASSLGTEISNERLFF. CDR3 DNA, as far as it was read: TGTGCCAGCTCTCTAGGGACAGAAATTTCCAACGAAAGATTATTT. The chain combines TRBV12-1 with TRBJ1-4; 7 bases agree with TRBD1. The missing CDR3 end, 1 residue past where the read stops, is filled in from the germline J gene. The ends lost 1 base at V and 0 bases at J; junction bases unmatched: 4. CDR1 SGHSN and CDR2 HYEKVE come from the germline V gene. This CDR3 region has 16 residues.

Concerning this clone: Germline and genes here are mouse. From the germline J gene comes the end of the CDR3, since the read stops 1 residue before it. The J gene is TRBJ2-5, the V gene TRBV3; perhaps TRBD1 as D (6 bases). V was cut by 5 bases and J by 4 bases, with 10 bases left in between. This CDR3 comprises 13 residues. Germline CDR1 SNHLY, CDR2 FYNGKV (reference sequence). The CDR3 bases that were read are TGTGCCAGCAGCGCCGGGACAAAAGACACCCAGTAC. Protein: CASSAGTKDTQY. The full-length CDR3 reads as CASSAGTKDTQYF.

Details on this clone: The genes are named according to mouse. With the read ending 1 residue before the CDR3 end, the germline J gene is used to fill in that end. The genes are TRBV31 and TRBJ2-1; 11 bases agree with TRBD2. The CDR3 has 15 amino acids. V dropped 5 bases and J dropped 0; count of bases not matched to a gene: 3. Germline V gene lookup returns CDR1 GKSSPN and CDR2 SITVG. The CDR3 DNA, read in part, is TGTGCCTGGTCCGGGACTGGGGGTAACTATGCTGAGCAGTTC. Protein sequence: CAWSGTGGNYAEQF. The whole CDR3 sequence is CAWSGTGGNYAEQFF. Variable domain in full (rest from reference TRBV31 and TRBJ2-1): AQTIHQWPVAEIKAVGSPLSLGCTIKGKSSPNLYWYWQATGGTLQQLFYSITVGQVESVVQLNLSASRPKDDQFILSTEKLLLSHSGFYLCAWSGTGGNYAEQFFGPGTRLTVL.

Turning to this clone: Gene names are the mouse ones. The CDR3 sequence: CASSPWTGGQDTQYF. The sequenced CDR3 bases are TGTGCCAGCAGTCCCTGGACTGGGGGCCAAGACACCCAGTAC. The rearrangement uses TRBV13-3 and TRBJ2-5; 10 nucleotides line up with TRBD2. The read terminates 1 residue ahead of where the CDR3 ends, so the germline J gene completes it. Germline loops: CDR1 NNHDY, CDR2 SYVADS. V was clipped by 4 bases and J by 2 bases; unmatched bases: 4. The length of the CDR3 is 15 residues.

About this clone: Gene names denote mouse genes. The CDR3 is CASSPRTIQNTLYF. The part of the CDR3 DNA that was read is TGTGCCAGCAGTCCCCGGACAATTCAAAACACCTTGTAC. The chain links TRBV26 to TRBJ2-4; TRBD1 is a possible D gene (5 bases). The read ends 1 residue before the CDR3 terminus; that terminus is restored from the germline J gene. In germline, CDR1 is KGHPV, CDR2 FQNQEV (reference sequence). The germline V and J ends were trimmed by 4 bases and 2 bases, with 10 bases remaining between them. The CDR3 spans 14 residues.

For this clone: Gene names are the mouse ones. The CDR3 goes on 1 residue after the read ends, and that part is filled in from the germline J gene. The chain couples TRBV19 to TRBJ2-2; no reliable D call. The V gene's germline CDR1 is FNHDT and CDR2 SITEND (reference sequence). V was cut by 0 bases and J by 0 bases, with 6 bases left in between. The CDR3 length is 15 residues. CDR3 DNA, as far as it was read: TGTGCCAGCAGTATAGGAGCAACAAACACCGGGCAGCTCTAC. Translating it yields CASSIGATNTGQLY. The CDR3 in full is CASSIGATNTGQLYF.

For this clone: Mouse germline and gene names are used. Read data end 1 residue before the CDR3 end; the end is taken from the germline J gene. The rearrangement links TRBV15 to TRBJ1-1, with D possibly being TRBD1 (6 bases). The germline V gene has CDR1 SGHND and CDR2 FRSKSL. This CDR3 contains 12 residues. V was cut by 6 bases and J by 4 bases, with 9 bases left in between. The CDR3 is CASSQQGTEVFF. The CDR3 bases that were read are TGTGCCAGCAGCCAACAGGGCACAGAAGTCTTC.

Regarding this clone: Germline and genes here are mouse. The CDR3 is cut off 1 residue early in the read; its end comes from the germline J gene. The rearrangement uses TRBV31 and TRBJ2-1; D possibly uses TRBD1 or TRBD2 (6 bases each). The ends were cut back, 0 bases at V and 5 bases at J, with 8 bases in the middle. Germline lookup yields CDR1 GKSSPN and CDR2 SITVG. The CDR3 length is 13 residues. CDR3 loop: CAWSLRGDAEQFF. Partial CDR3 DNA: TGTGCCTGGAGTCTGAGGGGGGATGCTGAGCAGTTC.

This clone turned up a few times. All gene names here are mouse names. Read data end 1 residue before the CDR3 end; the end is taken from the germline J gene. The rearrangement joins TRBV16 to TRBJ2-7; TRBD2 matches 8 bases. In germline, CDR1 is SGHSA, CDR2 FRNQAP. The CDR3 length is 15 residues. Unmatched junction bases numbered 5, after V lost 0 bases and J lost 4 bases. CDR3 DNA (partial): TGTGCAAGCAGCTTAGATCAGGCTGGGGGGTATGAACAGTAC. Residues: CASSLDQAGGYEQY. The whole CDR3 region reads CASSLDQAGGYEQYF.

Note on this clone: Gene names denote mouse genes. Sequencing ends 1 residue short of the CDR3 end; the germline J gene provides the rest. The chain has TRBV19 and TRBJ2-7; D gene ambiguous. Germline loops: CDR1 FNHDT, CDR2 SITEND (reference sequence). The CDR3 is 12 amino acids. V shed 2 bases and J shed 0 bases, with 3 bases lying between them. This CDR3 reads CASSIFSYEQYF. The sequenced CDR3 bases are TGTGCCAGCAGTATTTTCTCCTATGAACAGTAC.

As concerns this clone: The gene symbols are mouse symbols. The sequence runs out 1 residue before the end of the CDR3; the remainder is reconstructed from the germline J gene. The rearrangement uses TRBV5 and TRBJ1-1, with D unclear. The CDR3 extends over 12 amino acids. Germline V gene data show CDR1 as LGHNA and CDR2 as YNLKQL (reference sequence). Deletions cut 0 bases from V and 4 bases from J, with 3 bases between. The CDR3 sequence: CASSQEGTEVFF. Partial CDR3 DNA: TGTGCCAGCAGCCAAGAGGGCACAGAAGTCTTC.

In regard to this clone: Gene names are mouse gene names. Read coverage stops 1 residue before the CDR3 terminus; the germline J gene supplies the remainder. The rearrangement uses TRBV13-1 and TRBJ2-7, with 9 positions matching TRBD2. V was clipped by 1 base and J by 7 bases; unmatched bases: 3. From germline, CDR1 is NSHNY and CDR2 SYGAGN. This CDR3 contains 13 residues. CDR3 in amino acids: CASSDPWGGEQYF. Partial CDR3 DNA: TGTGCCAGCAGTGATCCCTGGGGGGGAGAACAGTAC.

This clone was seen just once. Each gene name is a mouse one. The CDR3 extends 1 residue past the end of the read, so its final part is completed from the germline J gene. The chain is built from TRBV15 and TRBJ1-6; TRBD1 matches at 10 bases. TRBJ1-6 is reported as an ORF; its role is uncertain. V dropped 6 bases and J dropped 0; count of bases not matched to a gene: 5. There are 17 residues in the CDR3. Germline CDR1 is SGHND and CDR2 is FRSKSL. The CDR3 DNA, read in part, is TGTGCCAGCAGCCCGGGACAGGGGAATTCCTATAATTCGCCCCTCTAC. This codes for CASSPGQGNSYNSPLY. The CDR3, in full, reads CASSPGQGNSYNSPLYF.

About this clone itself: Germline and genes here are mouse. From the germline J gene comes the end of the CDR3, since the read stops 1 residue before it. The V gene is TRBV17, the J gene TRBJ2-4; 11 bases agree with TRBD2. The germline V gene has CDR1 MNHDT and CDR2 YYDKIL. J was trimmed by 0 bases and V by 6 bases; bases with no gene match: 2. This CDR3 has 15 residues. The part of the CDR3 DNA that was read is TGTGCTAGCAGCAGGGACTGGGGGAGTCAAAACACCTTGTAC. Translation: CASSRDWGSQNTLY. The whole CDR3 sequence reads CASSRDWGSQNTLYF.

A note on this clone: Germline and genes: mouse. The CDR3 extends 1 residue past the end of the read, so its final part is completed from the germline J gene. The chain combines TRBV13-2 with TRBJ1-2; possible D gene TRBD1, 5 bases. This CDR3 is 13 amino acids long. The germline V gene has CDR1 NNHNN and CDR2 SYGAGS (reference sequence). Trimming shortened V by 0 bases and J by 6 bases, and 9 bases separated the two germline ends. The CDR3 bases that were read are TGTGCCAGCGGTGATGAGGGGAACCCCGACTACACC. The encoded protein is CASGDEGNPDYT. The whole CDR3 region reads CASGDEGNPDYTF.

Comments on this clone: Gene names and germline match the mouse. The CDR3 end falls 1 residue outside the read, so it is completed with the germline J gene. The J gene is TRBJ2-5, the V gene TRBV31, with a tentative D call TRBD2 (6 bases). CDR3 size: 12 residues. V was pared by 5 bases and J by 2 bases, with 8 bases between. Per the germline V gene, CDR1 is GKSSPN and CDR2 is SITVG. Incomplete CDR3 DNA: TGTGCCTGGGCTGGGGTCCAAGACACCCAGTAC. It codes for CAWAGVQDTQY. The full CDR3 sequence reads CAWAGVQDTQYF.

About this clone itself: Mouse germline and gene names are used. The read halts 1 residue ahead of the CDR3 end, with the missing end drawn from the germline J gene. The chain carries TRBV31 and TRBJ2-5; 9 bases are a match to TRBD2. This CDR3 spans 15 amino acids. CDR1 is GKSSPN, CDR2 SITVG, per germline. V trimming: 1 base; J trimming: 3 bases; junction bases outside the gene matches: 5. The chain's CDR3 is CAWSPPLGGQDTQYF. The sequenced CDR3 bases are TGTGCCTGGAGTCCCCCCCTGGGGGGGCAAGACACCCAGTAC. Full variable domain (outside the CDR3, taken from reference TRBV31 and TRBJ2-5): AQTIHQWPVAEIKAVGSPLSLGCTIKGKSSPNLYWYWQATGGTLQQLFYSITVGQVESVVQLNLSASRPKDDQFILSTEKLLLSHSGFYLCAWSPPLGGQDTQYFGPGTRLLVL.

Comments on this clone: Here the gene names and germline are mouse. The read comes to an end 1 residue before the CDR3 does, leaving the germline J gene to fill in the end. This rearrangement joins TRBV13-2 to TRBJ2-7; 7 nucleotides agree with TRBD1. CDR3 size: 13 residues. Germline assignment: CDR1 NNHNN and CDR2 SYGAGS (reference sequence). The trim removed 5 bases at V and 4 bases at J, leaving 6 bases unmatched. This CDR3 reads CASGDRDRYEQYF. CDR3 DNA (partial): TGTGCCAGCGGGGACCGGGACAGATATGAACAGTAC.